By proportion, the clone carrying this T cell receptor (delta chain) is medium-sized (0.01 to 0.1%). TCRdb fed the reads to CATT. The sample shows 2,500 to 3,500 delta-chain clones, under 60% of them seen only once. The sample comes from a study of gamma-delta chains in newborns, infants, children. Study-wide context: Polyclonal expansion of innate γδ T cells after birth follows microbial exposure.

Trimming cost V 7 bases and J 0 bases; bases outside gene matches: 11. The CDR3 runs 16 residues. Germline V gene data show CDR1 as GEAIGNYY and CDR2 as EKD. The chain uses TRDV2 and TRDJ1, with TRDD3 matching 9 bases. This sequence originates from a child who received the measles vaccine. Sequenced material: blood, taken at baseline. CDR3 amino acids: CAWNILGETYTDKLIF. The CDR3 DNA follows: TGTGCCTGGAATATACTGGGGGAAACGTACACCGATAAACTCATCTTT.